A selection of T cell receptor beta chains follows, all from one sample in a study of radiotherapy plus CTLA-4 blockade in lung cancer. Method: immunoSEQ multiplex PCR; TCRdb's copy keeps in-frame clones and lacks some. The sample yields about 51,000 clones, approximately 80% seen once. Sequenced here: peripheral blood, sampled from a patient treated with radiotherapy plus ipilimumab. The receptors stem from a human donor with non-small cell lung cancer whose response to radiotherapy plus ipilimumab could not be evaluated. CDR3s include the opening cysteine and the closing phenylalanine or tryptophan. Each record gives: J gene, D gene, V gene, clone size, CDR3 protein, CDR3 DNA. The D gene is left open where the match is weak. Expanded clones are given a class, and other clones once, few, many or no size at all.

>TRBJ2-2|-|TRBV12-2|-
CASRRANRITNTGELFF
TGTGCAAGTCGCCGAGCAAACAGGATAACCAACACCGGGGAGCTGTTTTTT
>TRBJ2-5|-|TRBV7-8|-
CASSLVRSQETQYF
TGTGCCAGCAGCTTAGTGCGCTCTCAAGAGACCCAGTACTTC
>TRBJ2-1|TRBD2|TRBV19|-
CASSGTSGGEQFF
TGTGCCAGTAGCGGTACTAGCGGCGGCGAGCAGTTCTTC
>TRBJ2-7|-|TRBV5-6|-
CASSSQRSSYEQYF
TGTGCCAGCAGCTCCCAAAGGAGCTCCTACGAGCAGTACTTC
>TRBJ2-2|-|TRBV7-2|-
CASSLGGPELFF
TGTGCCAGCAGCTTAGGGGGCCCGGAGCTGTTTTTT
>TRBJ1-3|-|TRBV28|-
CASSFKEAGNTIYF
TGTGCCAGCAGTTTCAAGGAGGCGGGAAACACCATATATTTT
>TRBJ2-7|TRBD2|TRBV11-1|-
CASRLAGGTYEQYF
TGTGCCAGCAGACTAGCGGGAGGCACCTACGAGCAGTACTTC
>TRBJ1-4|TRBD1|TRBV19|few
CATQGGSSGGNEKLFF
TGTGCCACCCAGGGGGGCTCTTCGGGCGGTAATGAAAAACTGTTTTTT
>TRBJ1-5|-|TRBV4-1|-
CASSQDLQGWGQPQHF
TGCGCCAGCAGCCAAGATCTACAGGGTTGGGGTCAGCCCCAGCATTTT
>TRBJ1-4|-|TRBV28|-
CASRGQGWIF
TGTGCCAGCAGGGGTCAGGGTTGGATTTTT
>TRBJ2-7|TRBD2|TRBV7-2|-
CASSSRGVEQYF
TGTGCCAGCAGCTCCCGGGGGGTCGAGCAGTACTTC
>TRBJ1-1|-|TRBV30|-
CAWSAPSGRSTEAFF
TGTGCCTGGAGTGCCCCGTCAGGGCGAAGCACTGAAGCTTTCTTT
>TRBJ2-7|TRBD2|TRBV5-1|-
CASSLSGGRAVREQYF
TGCGCCAGCAGCTTGAGTGGCGGGAGGGCCGTCAGGGAGCAGTACTTC
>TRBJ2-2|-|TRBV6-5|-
CASSYSTGSLTGGLFF
TGTGCCAGCAGTTACTCGACTGGCAGCCTAACCGGGGGGCTGTTTTTT
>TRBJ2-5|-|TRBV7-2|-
CASSSPPGVETQYF
TGTGCCAGCAGCTCCCCCCCGGGGGTGGAGACCCAGTACTTC
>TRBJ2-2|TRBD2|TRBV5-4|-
CASLPGKASGRNTGELFF
TGTGCCAGCCTCCCCGGGAAGGCTAGCGGGAGGAACACCGGGGAGCTGTTTTTT
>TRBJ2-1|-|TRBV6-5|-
CASSRRGIGNEQFF
TGTGCCAGCAGCCGAAGGGGAATTGGCAATGAGCAGTTCTTC
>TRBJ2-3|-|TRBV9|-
CASSAMGRDTQYF
TGTGCCAGCAGCGCCATGGGGAGGGATACGCAGTATTTT